The following is a T cell receptor beta chain sequence with its context. This clone's antigen is unknown. There are no base qualities to consult, and no much larger clone falls within one base. In total, roughly 670 healthy bone marrow donors made up the cohort. Cohort members were all nominally healthy when sampled, although unrecorded immune exposures were likely present. The donor tested CMV seronegative, placing the donor among the approximately 360 seronegative members of the cohort. Each donor provided a peripheral blood sample, and peripheral blood mononuclear cells were used for TCR beta sequencing. The Qiagen DNeasy Blood Extraction Kit was used to extract genomic DNA from the blood cell samples. These data come from a study of cytomegalovirus exposure and HLA in healthy donors (dated 2017 in TCRdb). Notes on the research overall: According to an earlier analysis of 587 of the donors, about 179 million T cells yielded 117 million unique TCR beta sequences and about 300 Gb of sequence data. To predict cytomegalovirus infection status, the study combined high-throughput TCR immunosequencing, statistical association of individual TCRs with disease status, and machine learning. The study was designed to test whether signatures of past pathogen exposure could be identified by cataloging public T cell receptors. HLA typing included class I and class II loci at four-digit resolution. Among 300 to 500 genotyped donors of the cohort, an average of around 250,000 unique TCR beta nucleotide sequences was sequenced per donor, of which about 19% were non-productive. A later analysis re-examined previously published TCR beta repertoires from hundreds of donors and added high-resolution HLA genotyping to investigate patterns of TCR occurrence. Every discovery cohort repertoire had been produced on one sequencing platform. About 5 DR-DQ haplotypes were handled as single units for association and clustering, since linkage in the cohort was strong. Alongside the repertoire data, information on donor age, sex, ethnicity and CMV serostatus was compiled. The genetic ancestry cluster associated with self-reported Caucasian donors included 65% to 90% of the 300 to 450 genotyped donors. The study profiled the T cell repertoires of about 640 subjects by immunosequencing and related them to cytomegalovirus serostatus. The number of typed donors differed by locus: about 629-630 for A, B, C, DRB1 and DQB1; approximately 540 for DQA1; about 600 for DPA1; and around 470 for DPB1. In the later analysis, no new phenotypic data were used to find candidate immune exposures; instead, reliance was placed on TCR beta sequences and their occurrence across donors. Along with the approximately 700-subject first cohort, a separate validation cohort of some 130 different subjects was used. In a later genetic analysis, genome-wide SNP genotypes for about 55% of the roughly 670 donors were used, and that subset was treated as a discovery cohort. Roughly 320 gigabases of sequencing data and about 92 million unique TCR sequences made up an early release that covered 640 HLA-typed donors. An earlier analysis of 500 to 650 of the donors applied high-throughput TCR beta sequencing to assess whether each TCR beta V gene segment acted as functional or pseudogenic. The paper as a whole reports these results and caveats: The classifier was reported to diagnose cytomegalovirus status with high specificity and sensitivity in both the original cohort and the validation cohort. In a later analysis, some 18,000 TCR beta sequences were associated with specific HLA alleles at a false discovery rate of 0.05. Roughly uniform sequencing depth across donors was assumed in presence/absence analyses, although this assumption may not hold. In an earlier analysis of some 540 of the donors, most TCR beta V segments appeared in productive rearrangements about 87% or about 30% of the time, broadly matching IMGT annotations. In vitro tests confirmed that a few of the cytomegalovirus-associated TCR beta chains recognize cytomegalovirus antigens. A further reported finding was that TCR beta sequences accurately predicted the HLA-A and HLA-B alleles for most subjects in the first cohort. According to a later analysis, parvovirus B19, influenza, CMV and Epstein-Barr virus appeared linked to several top co-occurrence clusters. According to a later analysis, most CMV-associated TCR beta chains appeared to be HLA-restricted, and the HLA associations seemed to be driven largely by CMV exposure. A total of roughly 160 TCR beta chains were listed by the study as associated with cytomegalovirus. Compared with equally common non-associated chains, HLA-associated TCR beta chains in a later analysis were more clonally expanded and had lower generation probabilities. The 87-base-pair reads could not distinguish some IMGT-functional V segments, including TRBV6-2 and TRBV6-3, so those segments were excluded. A cluster of highly shared sequence variants was judged likely to represent a technical artifact of the sequencing pipeline. A later genetic analysis associated a missense DCLRE1C variant with V-gene and J-gene trimming of TCR beta chains, and an independent cohort replicated the association. The authors suggested that the approach could potentially be generalized to other disease states and immunological phenotypes. A later analysis found that TCR association rates varied across HLA loci, with DRB1 alleles showing the most associated TCRs and HLA-C alleles the fewest. Assigning TCR associations to individual alleles was difficult when HLA alleles, especially DR and DQ, strongly co-occurred. Correlated functional status among segregating V segments might be attributable to linkage disequilibrium, but an unknown experimental factor could not be ruled out. The earlier analysis of approximately 560 of the donors excluded approximately 17 rarely observed V segments, including chromosome 9 orphons, because counts were too low. CMV serostatus was the only immune exposure information available for the cohort. In a later genetic analysis, fewer N-insertions in productive TCRs were reported among donors in an Asian-associated ancestry cluster than the roughly 700-donor mean. HLA typing was unavailable for some donors at each locus, so association tests used only the typed subset. The cohort was sequenced for TCR beta chains only, and without alpha or paired-chain data the features that could be detected were limited. Most TCR sequences were observed very rarely across donors, whereas some public TCRs were present in many individuals.

After removal of 2 bases from V and 4 bases from J, the junction retains 4 bases not matched to a gene. The CDR3 goes from the cysteine to the phenylalanine over 15 residues. Left in the record is the CDR3 DNA by itself, 45 bases read in frame from the first base. Via the germline V gene, CDR1 is SGHRS and CDR2 YFSETQ. Library preparation used the immunoSEQ multiplex PCR assay. A mixture of 60 forward primers for TCR Vbeta segments and 13 reverse primers for TCR Jbeta segments was used in the multiplex PCR. The CDR3 region of rearranged TCR beta genes was amplified from genomic DNA by a multiplex PCR assay. The Illumina HiSeq System was used to sequence the amplified TCR beta libraries as 87-base-pair reads. The source study handled its data this way. A later analysis counted approximately 74 million unique TCR beta chains across the 550 to 750 repertoires, and some 11 million of these chains were shared by at least two donors. Raw reads were error-corrected and collapsed into unique sequences with a nearest-neighbor algorithm that merged closely related sequences to remove PCR and sequencing errors. Alignment of CDR3 sequences to IMGT reference sequences was used to assign V, D and J gene segments. For a sequence to be retained, a match of at least six nucleotides was required to both a V gene segment and a J gene segment. Rearrangements were called productive when the CDR3 lacked stop codons and stayed in frame with V and J; all others were non-productive. CDR3 was defined according to IMGT convention as the region running from the second conserved V-encoded cysteine to the conserved J-encoded phenylalanine. The earlier analysis of a few hundred of the donors excluded any sequence lacking an unambiguous match to a single V gene segment. An earlier analysis of several hundred of the donors called V segments functional above 56.7% productive rearrangements and segregating when the between-donor standard deviation exceeded 5%. A statistical classification framework was built to diagnose cytomegalovirus status from the catalog of TCR beta chain sequences. In a later analysis, V and J genes were assigned by comparing TCR nucleotide sequences against IMGT/GENE-DB human TR gene sequences. In a later analysis, CDR3 sequences and most-parsimonious VDJ recombination scenarios were assigned using the TCRdist pipeline. In a later analysis, each TCR beta chain was defined by its CDR3 amino acid sequence together with its V-gene family, and reads without a unique V-gene family were excluded. To address suspected cross-contamination and a sequencing artifact, a later analysis removed around 590 highly shared, low-generation-probability nucleotide sequences. In a later analysis, a clonal expansion index was calculated for each public chain from normalized within-repertoire ranks of inferred template counts. Generation probabilities in a later analysis came from a VDJ recombination model fitted to out-of-frame rearrangements, and those results were checked against IGoR. Hypergeometric tests were used in a later analysis to score TCR-TCR, TCR-HLA and TCR-CMV co-occurrence, with a repertoire-size bias correction applied to the TCR pairs. False discovery rates were estimated in a later analysis by permuting HLA or CMV assignments 20 times. In a later analysis, co-occurring TCRs were grouped using DBSCAN, with TCRdist sequence similarity added in when clustering inside HLA-allele-positive subsets. Co-occurrence clustering excluded repertoires with fewer than 30,000 or more than 120,000 public chains, plus five with anomalous nucleotide sharing. Not all clones reach the TCRdb copy of this immuneACCESS table, which keeps in-frame sequences only. Checked studies attribute under half of the gap to unresolved V genes and leave the rest unexplained. D and trimming come from the DNA, and the V and J calls and clone size come from that table. The sample table contains some 98,000 clones; only one count was recorded for approximately 78% of them. The top ten constitute 1.4% to 1.5% of the sample.

The specimen was PBMCs. The chain was built from TRBV5-1 and TRBJ2-3; TRBD1 aligns with 10 central bases. The receptor's source is a man aged 40-50 years in good health and CMV-seronegative. The DNA sequence is as follows: TGCGCCAGCAGCTTAGACAGGGGGCTTTCAGATACGCAGTATTTT. Its protein product is CASSLDRGLSDTQYF.